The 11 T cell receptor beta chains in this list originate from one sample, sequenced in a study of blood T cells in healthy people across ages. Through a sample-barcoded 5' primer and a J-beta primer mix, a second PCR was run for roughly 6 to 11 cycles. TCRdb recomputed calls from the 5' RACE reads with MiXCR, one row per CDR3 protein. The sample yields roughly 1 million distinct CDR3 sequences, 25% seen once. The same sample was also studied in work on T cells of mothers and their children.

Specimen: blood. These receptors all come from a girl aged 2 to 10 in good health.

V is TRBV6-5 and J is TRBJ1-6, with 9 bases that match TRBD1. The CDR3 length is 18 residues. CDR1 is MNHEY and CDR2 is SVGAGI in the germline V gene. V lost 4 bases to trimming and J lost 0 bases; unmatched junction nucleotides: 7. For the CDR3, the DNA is TGTGCCAGCAGTTTCGACGGACAGGGGAGCTCCTATAATTCACCCCTCCACTTT. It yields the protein CASSFDGQGSSYNSPLHF.

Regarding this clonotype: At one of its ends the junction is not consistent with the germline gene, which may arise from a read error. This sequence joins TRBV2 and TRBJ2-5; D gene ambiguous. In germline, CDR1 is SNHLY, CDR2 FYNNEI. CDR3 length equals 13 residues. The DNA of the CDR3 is TGTGCCAGCACGGTGGGCGACTCCTACGAGCAGCACTTC. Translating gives CASTVGDSYEQHF. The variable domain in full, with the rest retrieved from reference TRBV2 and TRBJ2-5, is EPEVTQTPSHQVTQMGQEVILRCVPISNHLYFYWYRQILGQKVEFLVSFYNNEISEKSEIFDDQFSVERPDGSNFTLKIRSTKLEDSAMYFCASTVGDSYEQHFGPGTRLLVL.

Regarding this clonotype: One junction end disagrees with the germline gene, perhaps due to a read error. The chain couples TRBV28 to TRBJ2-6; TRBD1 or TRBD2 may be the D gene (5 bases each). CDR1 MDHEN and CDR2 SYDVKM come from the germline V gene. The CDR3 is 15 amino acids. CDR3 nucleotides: TGTGCCAGCAGCACGCCGAGGGCTGGGGCCACCGTCCTGACTTTC. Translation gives CASSTPRAGATVLTF.

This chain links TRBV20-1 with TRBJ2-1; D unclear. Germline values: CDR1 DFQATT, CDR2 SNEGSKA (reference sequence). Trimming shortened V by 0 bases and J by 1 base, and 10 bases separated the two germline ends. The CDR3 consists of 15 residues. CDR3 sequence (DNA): TGCAGTGCTAGAGATAGGGCAGCTTCCTACAATGAGCAGTTCTTC. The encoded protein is CSARDRAASYNEQFF.

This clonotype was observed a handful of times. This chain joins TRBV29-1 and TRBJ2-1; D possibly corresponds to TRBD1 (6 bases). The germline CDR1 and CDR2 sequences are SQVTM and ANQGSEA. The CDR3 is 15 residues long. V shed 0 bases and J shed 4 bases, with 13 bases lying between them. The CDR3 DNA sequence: TGCAGCGTTGAAGAAGAGAGGACAGCTTACAATGAGCAGTTCTTC. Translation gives CSVEEERTAYNEQFF.

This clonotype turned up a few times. The CDR3 DNA reads as TGCAGTGCTAGAGGCTATGCGGGGGGGCGGTCGAATGAGCAGTTCTTC. Translating it yields CSARGYAGGRSNEQFF. The V and J genes are TRBV20-1 and TRBJ2-5; 9 positions match TRBD2. The J call is doubtful: the DNA matches TRBJ2-1 better. The CDR3 covers 16 residues. Germline V gives CDR1 DFQATT, CDR2 SNEGSKA (reference sequence).

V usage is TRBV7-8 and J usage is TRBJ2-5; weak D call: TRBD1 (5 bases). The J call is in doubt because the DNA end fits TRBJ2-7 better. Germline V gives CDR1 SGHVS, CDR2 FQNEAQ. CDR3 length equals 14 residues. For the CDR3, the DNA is TGTGCCAGCAGCTTCAGGACACTCACTTACGAGCAGTACTTC. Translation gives CASSFRTLTYEQYF.

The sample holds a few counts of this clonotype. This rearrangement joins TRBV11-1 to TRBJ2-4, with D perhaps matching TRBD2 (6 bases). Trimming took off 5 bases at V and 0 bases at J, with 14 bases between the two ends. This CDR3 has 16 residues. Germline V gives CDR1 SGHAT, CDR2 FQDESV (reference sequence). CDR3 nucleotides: TGTGCCAGCAGCAGGTCCGGGGGAATAGCCAAAAACATTCAGTACTTC. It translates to CASSRSGGIAKNIQYF.

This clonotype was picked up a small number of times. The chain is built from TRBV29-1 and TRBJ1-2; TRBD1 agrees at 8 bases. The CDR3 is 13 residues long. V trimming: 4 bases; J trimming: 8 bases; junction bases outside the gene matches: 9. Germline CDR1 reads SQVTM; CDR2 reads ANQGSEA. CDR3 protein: CSVAYRTGRGYTF. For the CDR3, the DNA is TGCAGCGTTGCCTATAGGACAGGGCGGGGCTACACCTTC.

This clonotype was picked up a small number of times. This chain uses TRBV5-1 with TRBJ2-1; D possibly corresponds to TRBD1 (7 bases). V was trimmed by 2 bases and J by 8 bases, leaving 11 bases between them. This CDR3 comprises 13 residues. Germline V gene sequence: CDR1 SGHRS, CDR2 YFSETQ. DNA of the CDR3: TGCGCCAGCAGCTTTACAGGGGAGGATGAGCAGTTCTTC. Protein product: CASSFTGEDEQFF.

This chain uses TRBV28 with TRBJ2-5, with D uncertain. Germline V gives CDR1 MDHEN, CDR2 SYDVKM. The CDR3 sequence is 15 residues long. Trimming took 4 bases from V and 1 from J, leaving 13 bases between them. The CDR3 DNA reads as TGTGCCAGCAGTTCTCAAACAGATTTCCAAGAGACCCAGTACTTC. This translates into CASSSQTDFQETQYF.